What follows describes a single T cell receptor (beta chain). The antigen is not known. The data stem from a study of blood T cells in healthy people across ages. Findings and limits, study-wide: Long-lived donors carried more naive CD4+ cells and greater diversity than aged donors.

The CDR3 runs 15 residues. V lost 7 bases to trimming and J lost 4 bases; unmatched junction nucleotides: 9. In germline, CDR1 is MNHEY, CDR2 SVGEGT. Donors gave 8.5 to 10 milliliters of peripheral blood apiece. A sample-barcoded 5' primer and a J-beta primer mix were used in a second PCR of roughly 6 to 11 cycles. In TCRdb, the 5' RACE reads were re-called with MiXCR into one record per CDR3 protein. The sample has about 1.8 million distinct CDR3 sequences, roughly 49% seen once. The origin of this receptor is a woman aged 40 to 55 in good health. The gene calls are TRBV6-2 or TRBV6-3 and TRBJ2-2; 7 nucleotides match TRBD1. Sequenced: blood. The CDR3 region has the DNA TGTGCCAGCATTTCCGACAGGGTTAGCACCGGGGAGCTGTTTTTT. This translates into CASISDRVSTGELFF.